These 2 T cell receptor beta chains were all obtained from the same sample, sequenced in a study of shared clonotypes between healthy human individuals. The naive CD8 population came from CD45RO-negative cells selected for CCR7, without terminally differentiated effector memory CD45RA+ cells. Sequenced by immunoSEQ multiplex PCR; TCRdb stores in-frame clones only, minus some. The sample lists around 2.1 million clones, 90% to 95% occurring once. The sequencing sample was made of naive CD8+ T cells from PBMCs. The receptors originated from a young man in good health. Some clones in this sample may be carry-over from other donors' samples.

This clone was observed a few times. This chain connects TRBV7-9 to TRBJ2-7; D is possibly TRBD2 (6 bases). The CDR3 length is 17 residues. V lost 5 bases and J 0 bases, leaving 20 bases between the germline ends. Germline CDR1 SEHNR, CDR2 FQNEAQ (reference sequence). The CDR3 DNA is TGTGCCAGCAGCCCGAACAAATGGGCTAGCGACTCCTACGAGCAGTACTTC. It specifies CASSPNKWASDSYEQYF.

The rearrangement joins TRBV2 to TRBJ2-2; D not resolved. Germline V gives CDR1 SNHLY, CDR2 FYNNEI. This CDR3 region has 14 residues. V was shortened by 5 bases and J by 6 bases, with 13 bases between the two germline ends. CDR3 amino acids: CASSSETYPGELFF. Here the CDR3 DNA reads TGTGCCAGCAGTTCGGAGACTTACCCCGGGGAGCTGTTTTTT. The whole variable domain, filled in from reference TRBV2 and TRBJ2-2, reads EPEVTQTPSHQVTQMGQEVILRCVPISNHLYFYWYRQILGQKVEFLVSFYNNEISEKSEIFDDQFSVERPDGSNFTLKIRSTKLEDSAMYFCASSSETYPGELFFGEGSRLTVL.